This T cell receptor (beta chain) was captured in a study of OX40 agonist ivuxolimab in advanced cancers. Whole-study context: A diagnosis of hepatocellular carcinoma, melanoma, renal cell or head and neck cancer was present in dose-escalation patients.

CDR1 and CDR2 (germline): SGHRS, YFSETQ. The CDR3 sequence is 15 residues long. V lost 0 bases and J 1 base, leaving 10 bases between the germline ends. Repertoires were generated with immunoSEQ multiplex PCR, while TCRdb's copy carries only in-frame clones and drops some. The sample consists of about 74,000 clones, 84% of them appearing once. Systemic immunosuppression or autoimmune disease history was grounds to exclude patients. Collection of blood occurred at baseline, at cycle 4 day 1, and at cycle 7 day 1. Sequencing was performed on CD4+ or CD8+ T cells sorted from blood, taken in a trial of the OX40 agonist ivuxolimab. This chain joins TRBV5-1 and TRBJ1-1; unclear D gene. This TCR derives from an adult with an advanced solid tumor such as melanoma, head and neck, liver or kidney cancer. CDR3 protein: CASSLEAFRNTEAFF. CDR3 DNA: TGCGCCAGCAGCTTGGAGGCATTCCGGAACACTGAAGCTTTCTTT.